The entry that follows covers one TCR beta chain sequence. Its specificity is not known. These data are taken from a study of T cell responses to AZD1222 COVID-19 vaccine. Study-wide results and caveats: White British donors predominated, females outnumbered males, and clonal diversity was possibly underestimated. Sampling captured repertoires only after the peak T cell response. Increases in Spike-specific TCR breadth and depth were seen after two AZD1222 doses.

TCRdb's table, derived via immunoSEQ multiplex PCR, lists solely in-frame clones and lacks some. This table holds about 180,000 clones, just over 85% found once. Germline CDR1 and CDR2: LGHNA and YSLEER. The CDR3 extends over 15 amino acids. Trimming took off 2 bases at V and 0 bases at J, with 10 bases between the two ends. The sequence was obtained from an adult who received the AZD1222 COVID-19 vaccine. This chain joins TRBV4-3 and TRBJ1-1; tentatively, D is TRBD1 (6 bases). The sample consisted of peripheral blood, taken 28 days after the second AZD1222 dose. CDR3 nucleotides: TGCGCCAGCAGCCAACTCGGACAGATGAACACTGAAGCTTTCTTT. Protein product: CASSQLGQMNTEAFF.